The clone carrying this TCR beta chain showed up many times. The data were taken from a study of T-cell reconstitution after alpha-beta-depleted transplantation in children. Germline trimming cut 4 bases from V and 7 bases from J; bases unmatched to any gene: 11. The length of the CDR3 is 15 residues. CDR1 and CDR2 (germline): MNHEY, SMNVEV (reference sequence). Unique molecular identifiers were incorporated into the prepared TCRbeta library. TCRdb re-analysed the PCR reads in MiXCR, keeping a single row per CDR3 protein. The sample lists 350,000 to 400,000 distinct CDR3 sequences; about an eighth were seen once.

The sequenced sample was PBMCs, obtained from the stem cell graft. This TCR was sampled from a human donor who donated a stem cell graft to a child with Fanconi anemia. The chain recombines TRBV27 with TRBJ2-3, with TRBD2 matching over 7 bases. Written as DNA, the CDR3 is TGTGCCAGCAGTTCCCTTACCCGGGGGGAGAATACGCAGTATTTT. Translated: CASSSLTRGENTQYF.